The 27 T cell receptor beta chains below come from one sample, sequenced in a study of T cells in localized non-small cell lung cancer. Assay used: immunoSEQ multiplex PCR; TCRdb lists only in-frame clones, some missing. The sample includes around 41,000 clones, more than 85% seen only once; the top ten take about 7%. Sequenced here: peripheral blood, sampled before any cancer treatment. The receptors were gathered from a woman aged 18 to 50 with stage III lung adenocarcinoma.

The chain combines TRBV29-1 with TRBJ1-2, with D possibly matching TRBD1 (5 bases). The V end lost 2 bases, the J end lost 1 base, and 8 bases lay between the germline ends. Germline V gene sequence: CDR1 SQVTM, CDR2 ANQGSEA. This CDR3 has 13 amino acids. The CDR3 sequence is CSVESGLNYGYTF. The CDR3 region has the DNA TGCAGCGTTGAATCGGGACTTAACTATGGCTACACCTTC.

The chain uses TRBV30 and TRBJ1-1, with a weak D call TRBD1 (6 bases). Germline V gene data show CDR1 as GTSNPN and CDR2 as SVGIG (reference sequence). The CDR3 length is 15 residues. V was shortened by 1 base and J by 5 bases, with 17 bases between the two germline ends. This CDR3 is CAWSGGTTKGTEAFF. The CDR3 DNA follows: TGTGCCTGGAGTGGCGGGACAACTAAAGGGACTGAAGCTTTCTTT.

Details on this clone: This may come from a read error, since a much larger clone is one base off. The same CDR3 arises from other DNA sequences in this sample as well. The V call is TRBV29-1, the J call TRBJ1-2, with 7 positions matching TRBD1. The CDR3 is 13 residues long. Germline V lookup: CDR1 SQVTM, CDR2 ANQGSEA. The J segment lost 7 bases and the V segment lost 8 bases, leaving 13 bases of the junction unmatched. The CDR3 sequence is CSTRRGRVTGYTF. In nucleotides, the CDR3 is TGCAGCACACGAAGGGGGCGAGTTACTGGCTACACCTTC.

The chain has TRBV10-3 and TRBJ1-5, with 11 nucleotides matching TRBD1. The CDR3 sequence is 15 residues long. CDR1 ENHRY and CDR2 SYGVKD come from the germline V gene. The trim removed 5 bases at V and 6 bases at J, leaving 6 bases unmatched. The CDR3 spells CAISSGTGGIQPQHF. Written as DNA, the CDR3 is TGTGCCATCAGTTCCGGGACAGGGGGAATTCAGCCCCAGCATTTT.

The rearrangement joins TRBV5-8 to TRBJ1-1, with D unresolved. Germline CDR1 is SGHTS and CDR2 is YDEGEE. V was shortened by 3 bases and J by 5 bases, with 14 bases between the two germline ends. The CDR3 covers 14 residues. CDR3 sequence: CASSSLGGRTEAFF. The CDR3 nucleotides are TGTGCCAGCAGCTCACTTGGAGGGCGGACTGAAGCTTTCTTT.

The chain has TRBV14 and TRBJ2-1, with a possible D match to TRBD1 (6 bases). Trimming pared 9 bases from V and 5 bases from J, leaving 17 bases between. Germline V gene lookup returns CDR1 SGHDN and CDR2 FVKESK. The CDR3 spans 14 residues. Written as DNA, the CDR3 is TGTGCCAGGCTACCGGGACAAGACGACAATGAGCAGTTCTTC. Translation gives CARLPGQDDNEQFF.

This clone appeared once. The CDR3 protein is CASSLNRVANSGNTIYF. CDR3 nucleotides: TGTGCCAGCAGCTTAAACCGCGTGGCAAACTCTGGAAACACCATATATTTT. This chain links TRBV7-9 with TRBJ1-3; D call uncertain. Germline loops: CDR1 SEHNR, CDR2 FQNEAQ (reference sequence). V was trimmed by 2 bases and J by 0 bases, leaving 14 bases between them. The CDR3 length is 17 residues.

J is TRBJ2-7 and V is TRBV28; perhaps TRBD2 as D (7 bases). The CDR3 contains 15 residues. CDR1 MDHEN and CDR2 SYDVKM come from the germline V gene. V lost 3 bases and J 5 bases, leaving 17 bases between the germline ends. DNA of the CDR3: TGTGCCAGCAGTTTGGGGGGGGCCCGTTTGGACGAGCAGTACTTC. Its protein is CASSLGGARLDEQYF.

The rearrangement joins TRBV5-4 to TRBJ2-1; unclear D gene. The CDR3 sequence is 15 residues long. Germline lookup yields CDR1 SGHNT and CDR2 YYREEE (reference sequence). V lost 4 bases and J 0 bases, leaving 11 bases between the germline ends. This CDR3 reads CASSPSQSSYNEQFF. In DNA form, the CDR3 reads TGTGCCAGCAGCCCAAGTCAAAGCTCCTACAATGAGCAGTTCTTC.

The chain has TRBV2 and TRBJ1-2; D is unclear. The CDR3 is 13 residues long. Trimming took 6 bases from V and 2 from J, leaving 10 bases between them. Per germline, CDR1 SNHLY and CDR2 FYNNEI. The CDR3 reads CASSETWNYGYTF. In DNA, the CDR3 is TGTGCCAGCAGCGAAACCTGGAACTATGGCTACACCTTC.

The V gene is TRBV9, the J gene TRBJ2-3, with 7 bases aligning to TRBD2. The V gene end was trimmed by 2 bases and the J gene end by 0 bases; junction bases not matched to a gene: 3. Germline CDR1 SGDLS, CDR2 YYNGEE. This CDR3 has 15 amino acids. CDR3 loop: CASSVSSGSTDTQYF. In DNA form, the CDR3 reads TGTGCCAGCAGCGTCTCTAGCGGAAGCACAGATACGCAGTATTTT. Full variable domain (remainder filled in from reference TRBV9 and TRBJ2-3): DSGVTQTPKHLITATGQRVTLRCSPRSGDLSVYWYQQSLDQGLQFLIQYYNGEERAKGNILERFSAQQFPDLHSELNLSSLELGDSALYFCASSVSSGSTDTQYFGPGTRLTVL.

The rearrangement uses TRBV4-1 and TRBJ2-5; D remains ambiguous. CDR1 is MGHRA and CDR2 is YSYEKL in the germline V gene. The CDR3 length is 13 residues. V lost 1 base and J lost 5, with 8 bases in between. Written as DNA, the CDR3 is TGCGCCAGCAGCCAAGTTATCCGCGAGACCCAGTACTTC. It codes for CASSQVIRETQYF.

In its sample, this clone ranks as medium-sized (0.01 to 0.1%). The genes are TRBV4-1 and TRBJ1-2, with D possibly matching TRBD1 (5 bases). V was pared by 0 bases and J by 7 bases, with 15 bases between. The CDR3 has 15 residues. CDR1 MGHRA and CDR2 YSYEKL come from the germline V gene. The CDR3 sequence: CASSQEESGLAGYTF. The CDR3 DNA sequence: TGCGCCAGCAGCCAAGAAGAGTCGGGACTGGCTGGCTACACCTTC.

V usage is TRBV11-3 and J usage is TRBJ2-3, with a tentative D call TRBD2 (7 bases). Deletions cut 5 bases from V and 0 bases from J, with 15 bases between. This CDR3 has 16 amino acids. Germline V gives CDR1 SGHNT, CDR2 YENEEA. The CDR3 loop reads CASSRGGAPSTDTQYF. Written as DNA, the CDR3 is TGTGCCAGCAGCCGAGGGGGGGCACCTAGCACAGATACGCAGTATTTT.

This sequence joins TRBV9 and TRBJ2-5; D perhaps matches TRBD1 (8 bases). This CDR3 contains 18 residues. V gave up 4 bases and J gave up 7 bases, with 29 bases separating them. Germline CDR1 is SGDLS and CDR2 is YYNGEE. CDR3 DNA sequence: TGTGCCAGCAGCTTCGGACAGGGAGGGGGCAAGTTAGGCGGGACCCAGTACTTC. This codes for CASSFGQGGGKLGGTQYF.

The V call is TRBV5-1, the J call TRBJ2-1; TRBD1 agrees at 7 bases. This CDR3 contains 16 residues. Germline assignment: CDR1 SGHRS and CDR2 YFSETQ. Trimming removed 0 bases from V and 0 bases from J; junction bases left unmatched: 3. The DNA for the CDR3 is TGCGCCAGCAGCTTGGTAGGGACAGTCTCCTACAATGAGCAGTTCTTC. As protein: CASSLVGTVSYNEQFF. Filled out from reference TRBV5-1 and TRBJ2-1, the complete variable domain reads KAGVTQTPRYLIKTRGQQVTLSCSPISGHRSVSWYQQTPGQGLQFLFEYFSETQRNKGNFPGRFSGRQFSNSRSEMNVSTLELGDSALYLCASSLVGTVSYNEQFFGPGTRLTVL.

The chain links TRBV2 to TRBJ1-2; tentative D call: TRBD1 (6 bases). Trimming took off 6 bases at V and 7 bases at J, with 9 bases between the two ends. This CDR3 spans 11 amino acids. CDR1 and CDR2 (germline): SNHLY, FYNNEI. The CDR3: CASRAGAGYTF. For the CDR3, the DNA is TGTGCCAGCAGAGCAGGGGCTGGCTACACCTTC.

In its sample, this clone was seen once. The rearrangement uses TRBV2 and TRBJ2-3, with 8 nucleotides matching TRBD2. Germline V gene lookup returns CDR1 SNHLY and CDR2 FYNNEI. J gave up 4 bases and V 10 bases, and 4 bases lay outside the gene matches. This CDR3 region has 12 residues. The CDR3 loop is CATLGLADTQYF. The DNA of the CDR3 is TGTGCCACCCTGGGACTAGCAGATACGCAGTATTTT.

J is TRBJ1-6 and V is TRBV6-6; the D is unclear. The CDR3 is made up of 12 amino acids. The V and J ends lost 3 bases and 6 bases respectively, with 3 bases between them. The germline CDR1 and CDR2 sequences are MNHNY and SVGAGI (reference sequence). The CDR3 reads CASSYGNSPLHF. The DNA for the CDR3 is TGTGCCAGCAGTTATGGTAATTCACCCCTCCACTTT.

V usage is TRBV30 and J usage is TRBJ2-5; D perhaps matches TRBD2 (6 bases). The germline gives CDR1 GTSNPN, CDR2 SVGIG (reference sequence). The CDR3 runs to 13 residues. Trimming stripped 1 base from V and 5 bases from J, with 11 bases between. The CDR3 loop is CAWSETREETQYF. CDR3 sequence (DNA): TGTGCCTGGAGTGAGACTAGAGAGGAGACCCAGTACTTC.

The chain has TRBV2 and TRBJ2-1; a possible D gene is TRBD1 (7 bases). Germline values: CDR1 SNHLY, CDR2 FYNNEI. This CDR3 spans 11 amino acids. The V end was cut by 6 bases, the J end by 10 bases, with 10 bases between. The CDR3 here is CASRQGGEQFF. Here the CDR3 DNA reads TGTGCCAGCAGGCAGGGGGGCGAGCAGTTCTTC. The whole variable domain, filled in from reference TRBV2 and TRBJ2-1, reads EPEVTQTPSHQVTQMGQEVILRCVPISNHLYFYWYRQILGQKVEFLVSFYNNEISEKSEIFDDQFSVERPDGSNFTLKIRSTKLEDSAMYFCASRQGGEQFFGPGTRLTVL.

This clone showed up just once. One junction end does not reproduce the germline sequence, and a read error may be involved. Within the sample, other DNA sequences also encode this same CDR3. The chain is built from TRBV29-1 and TRBJ1-1; D possibly corresponds to TRBD1 (6 bases). CDR1 SQVTM and CDR2 ANQGSEA come from the germline V gene. The CDR3 runs to 14 residues. The CDR3 here is CSEKQGPVGTEAFF. CDR3 DNA: TGCAGCGAAAAACAGGGCCCGGTGGGGACTGAAGCCTTCTTT. Full variable domain (missing parts from reference TRBV29-1 and TRBJ1-1): SAVISQKPSRDICQRGTSLTIQCQVDSQVTMMFWYRQQPGQSLTLIATANQGSEATYESGFVIDKFPISRPNLTFSTLTVSNMSPEDSSIYLCSEKQGPVGTEAFFGQGTRLTVV.

This clone was picked up one time. The V call is TRBV2, the J call TRBJ1-1, with D unresolved. Germline CDR1 is SNHLY and CDR2 is FYNNEI. The CDR3 is made up of 13 amino acids. Between the trimmed V and J ends, which lost 0 bases and 8 bases, there was a span of 10 bases. The CDR3 region is CASSEARAGEAFF. CDR3 DNA sequence: TGTGCCAGCAGTGAAGCGCGGGCAGGAGAAGCTTTCTTT.

The chain recombines TRBV29-1 with TRBJ2-3, with 13 nucleotides matching TRBD2. CDR3 size: 15 residues. Germline CDR1 reads SQVTM; CDR2 reads ANQGSEA. The ends lost 4 bases at V and 3 bases at J; junction bases unmatched: 4. Written as DNA, the CDR3 is TGCAGCGTTGCGACTAGCGGGGGGATTACAGATACGCAGTATTTT. This translates into CSVATSGGITDTQYF.

The V and J genes are TRBV7-9 and TRBJ2-3; D assignment may be TRBD1 or TRBD2 (7 bases each). V dropped 1 base and J dropped 5 bases, with 16 bases sitting between them. The germline V gene encodes CDR1 SEHNR and CDR2 FQNEAQ (reference sequence). The CDR3 is 16 residues long. The CDR3: CASSLGSVRGGDTQYF. Written as DNA, the CDR3 is TGTGCCAGCAGCTTAGGAAGTGTCAGGGGGGGAGATACGCAGTATTTT.

The chain carries TRBV6-5 and TRBJ2-7; a possible D gene is TRBD1 (6 bases). The CDR3 is made up of 14 amino acids. Trimming pared 2 bases from V and 4 bases from J, leaving 12 bases between. Germline V lookup: CDR1 MNHEY, CDR2 SVGAGI. The CDR3 protein is CASSYGGVRYEQYF. For the CDR3, the DNA is TGTGCCAGCAGTTACGGGGGCGTTAGGTACGAGCAGTACTTC.

The chain couples TRBV5-1 to TRBJ2-5; 7 nucleotides agree with TRBD1. Germline V gene lookup returns CDR1 SGHRS and CDR2 YFSETQ. CDR3 length: 13 amino acids. The trim removed 4 bases at V and 1 base at J, leaving 1 base unmatched. CDR3 loop: CASSRDSQETQYF. The CDR3 DNA follows: TGCGCCAGCAGCAGGGACAGCCAAGAGACCCAGTACTTC. The whole variable domain, filled in from reference TRBV5-1 and TRBJ2-5, reads KAGVTQTPRYLIKTRGQQVTLSCSPISGHRSVSWYQQTPGQGLQFLFEYFSETQRNKGNFPGRFSGRQFSNSRSEMNVSTLELGDSALYLCASSRDSQETQYFGPGTRLLVL.